Each of the 10 T cell receptor beta chains below was sequenced from the same sample in a study of beta chain features in type 1 diabetes. cDNA synthesis used the whole RNA isolate, giving expressed TCRB sequences. Sequenced by immunoSEQ multiplex PCR; TCRdb stores in-frame clones only, minus some. Found here are approximately 38,000 clones, more than 40% of them singletons; the top ten hold 0.65% to 0.8%. Sequencing input: central memory CD4+ T cells from blood. Every receptor here comes from a woman aged 18-35 years in good health.

This clone has just a few counts. This chain joins TRBV4-1 and TRBJ2-2; D might be TRBD2 (5 bases). Per the germline V gene, CDR1 is MGHRA and CDR2 is YSYEKL. Trimming shortened V by 1 base and J by 0 bases, and 6 bases separated the two germline ends. The CDR3 is 15 residues long. The DNA of the CDR3 is TGCGCCAGCAGCCAAGCAGCGGCGAACACCGGGGAGCTGTTTTTT. Protein product: CASSQAAANTGELFF.

This clone was counted only a few times. J is TRBJ1-2 and V is TRBV7-2; weak D call: TRBD1 (5 bases). Germline values: CDR1 SGHTA, CDR2 FQGNSA. The CDR3 sequence is 15 residues long. The germline V and J ends were trimmed by 5 bases and 4 bases, with 17 bases remaining between them. The CDR3 region is CASSGGTRRSYGYTF. Written as DNA, the CDR3 is TGTGCCAGCAGCGGCGGGACCCGGAGGAGCTATGGCTACACCTTC.

The rearrangement links TRBV19 to TRBJ2-2; possible D gene TRBD2, 6 bases. The CDR3 spans 13 residues. V lost 5 bases, J lost 7 bases, and 11 bases lay in between. From germline, CDR1 is LNHDA and CDR2 SQIVND (reference sequence). CDR3 residues: CASSALGGGELFF. CDR3 bases: TGTGCCAGTAGTGCCCTCGGGGGCGGGGAGCTGTTTTTT. Filled out from reference TRBV19 and TRBJ2-2, the complete variable domain reads DGGITQSPKYLFRKEGQNVTLSCEQNLNHDAMYWYRQDPGQGLRLIYYSQIVNDFQKGDIAEGYSVSREKKESFPLTVTSAQKNPTAFYLCASSALGGGELFFGEGSRLTVL.

DNA of the CDR3: TGTGCCTGGGGACAGGACTATGGCTACACCTTC. Protein product: CAWGQDYGYTF. The chain carries TRBV30 and TRBJ1-2, with 7 bases aligning to TRBD1. Losses at the gene ends were 5 bases for V and 3 bases for J; bases not matched to a gene: 0. CDR1 and CDR2 from the germline V gene are GTSNPN and SVGIG (reference sequence). This CDR3 is 11 amino acids long.

This rearrangement joins TRBV4-1 to TRBJ2-2; 10 bases match TRBD2. The germline CDR1 and CDR2 sequences are MGHRA and YSYEKL. The junction had 9 bases not matched to a gene; V was cut back by 0 bases and J by 8 bases. This CDR3 region has 17 residues. CDR3 in DNA: TGCGCCAGCAGCCAAGATCGGCTAGCGGGAGAAACGGGGGAGCTGTTTTTT. Translating gives CASSQDRLAGETGELFF.

The rearrangement uses TRBV7-8 and TRBJ1-5; 7 nucleotides match TRBD1. Trimming cost V 4 bases and J 3 bases; bases outside gene matches: 3. Per the germline V gene, CDR1 is SGHVS and CDR2 is FQNEAQ. This CDR3 is 14 amino acids long. The CDR3: CASSSTGVNQPQHF. CDR3 in DNA: TGTGCCAGCAGCTCCACAGGGGTCAATCAGCCCCAGCATTTT.

The genes are TRBV6-5 and TRBJ1-1, with D unclear. V gave up 7 bases and J gave up 7 bases, with 7 bases separating them. CDR1 MNHEY and CDR2 SVGAGI come from the germline V gene. The CDR3 loop spans 10 amino acids. CDR3 sequence: CASMGVEAFF. DNA of the CDR3: TGTGCCAGCATGGGAGTTGAAGCTTTCTTT.

The chain carries TRBV10-3 and TRBJ1-2; D is possibly TRBD1 (5 bases). CDR1 is ENHRY, CDR2 SYGVKD, per germline. The CDR3 is 13 amino acids. Trimming took off 3 bases at V and 5 bases at J, with 10 bases between the two ends. The CDR3 spells CAISDPKGYGYTF. For the CDR3, the DNA is TGTGCCATCAGTGACCCGAAGGGGTATGGCTACACCTTC.

V and J are TRBV5-6 and TRBJ2-1; a possible D gene is TRBD1 (5 bases). Germline V lookup: CDR1 SGHDT, CDR2 YYEEEE. V lost 5 bases to trimming and J lost 6 bases, with 18 bases between them. The length of the CDR3 is 15 residues. The CDR3 sequence: CASSYDRRELNEQFF. In nucleotides, the CDR3 is TGTGCCAGCAGTTACGATCGCAGGGAACTCAATGAGCAGTTCTTC.

The chain carries TRBV10-3 and TRBJ1-3; 8 bases map to TRBD1. The germline gives CDR1 ENHRY, CDR2 SYGVKD. The CDR3 covers 16 residues. J lost 4 bases, V lost 2 bases, and 7 bases had no gene match. Here the CDR3 DNA reads TGTGCCATCAGTGAGCCAGGCAGGGGGCTAGGAAACACCATATATTTT. Its translation: CAISEPGRGLGNTIYF.